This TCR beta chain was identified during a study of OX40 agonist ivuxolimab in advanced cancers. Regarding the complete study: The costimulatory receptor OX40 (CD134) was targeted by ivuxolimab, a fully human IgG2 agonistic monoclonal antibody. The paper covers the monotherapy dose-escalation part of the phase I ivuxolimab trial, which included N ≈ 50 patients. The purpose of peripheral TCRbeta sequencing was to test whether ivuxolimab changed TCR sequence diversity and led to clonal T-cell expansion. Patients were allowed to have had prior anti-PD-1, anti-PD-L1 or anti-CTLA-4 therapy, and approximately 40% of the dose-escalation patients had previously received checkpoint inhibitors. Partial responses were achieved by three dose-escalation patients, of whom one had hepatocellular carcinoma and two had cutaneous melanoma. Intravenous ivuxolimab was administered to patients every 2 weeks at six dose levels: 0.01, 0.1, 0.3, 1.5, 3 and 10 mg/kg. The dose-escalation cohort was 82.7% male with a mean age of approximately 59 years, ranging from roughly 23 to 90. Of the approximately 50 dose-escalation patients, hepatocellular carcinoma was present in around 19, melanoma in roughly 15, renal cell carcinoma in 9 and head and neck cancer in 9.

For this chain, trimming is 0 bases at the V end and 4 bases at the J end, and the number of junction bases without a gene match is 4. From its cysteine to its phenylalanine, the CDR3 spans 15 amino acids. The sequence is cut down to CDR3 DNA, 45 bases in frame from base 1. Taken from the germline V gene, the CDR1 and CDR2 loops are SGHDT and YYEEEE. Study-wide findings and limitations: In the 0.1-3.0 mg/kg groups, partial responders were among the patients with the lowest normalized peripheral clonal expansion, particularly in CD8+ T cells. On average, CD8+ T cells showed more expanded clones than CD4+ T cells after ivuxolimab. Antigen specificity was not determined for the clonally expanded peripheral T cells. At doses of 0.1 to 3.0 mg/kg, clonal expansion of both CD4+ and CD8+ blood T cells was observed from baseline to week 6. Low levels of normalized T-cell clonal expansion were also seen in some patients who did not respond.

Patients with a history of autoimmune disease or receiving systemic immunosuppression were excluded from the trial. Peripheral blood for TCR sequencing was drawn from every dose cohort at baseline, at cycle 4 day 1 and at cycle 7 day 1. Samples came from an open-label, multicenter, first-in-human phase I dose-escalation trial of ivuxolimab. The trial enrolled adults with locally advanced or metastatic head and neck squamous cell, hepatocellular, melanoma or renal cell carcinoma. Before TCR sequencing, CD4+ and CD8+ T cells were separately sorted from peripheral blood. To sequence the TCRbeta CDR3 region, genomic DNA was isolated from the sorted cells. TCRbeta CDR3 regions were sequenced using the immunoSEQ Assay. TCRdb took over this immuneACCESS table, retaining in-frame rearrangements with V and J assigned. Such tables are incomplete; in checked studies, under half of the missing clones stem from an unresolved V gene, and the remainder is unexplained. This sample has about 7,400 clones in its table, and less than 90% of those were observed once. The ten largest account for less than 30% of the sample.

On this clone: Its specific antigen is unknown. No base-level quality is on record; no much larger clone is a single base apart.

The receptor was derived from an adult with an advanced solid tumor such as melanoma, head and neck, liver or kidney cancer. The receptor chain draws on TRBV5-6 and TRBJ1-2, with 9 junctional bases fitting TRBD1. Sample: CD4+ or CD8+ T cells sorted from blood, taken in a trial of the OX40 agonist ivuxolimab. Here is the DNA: TGTGCCAGCAGCTTGGGGACAGGGGTGATCTATGGCTACACCTTC. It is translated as CASSLGTGVIYGYTF.